Below are 7 T cell receptor beta chains sequenced from a single sample in a study of T-cell memory formation after mild COVID-19. TCRdb called the 5' RACE reads again in MiXCR, with one record for every CDR3 protein. The repertoire holds 290,000 or so distinct CDR3 sequences, with roughly 21% as singletons. The specimen was PBMCs or a T cell subset sorted from them (not recorded which). The receptor source for this set is a man aged 18-30 years who had mild COVID-19 (a few samples of this study predate the infection). Cell type and time point are not known.

This clonotype occurred a few times. The J gene is TRBJ2-1, the V gene TRBV7-9; 11 bases fit TRBD1. The V gene end was trimmed by 5 bases and the J gene end by 8 bases; junction bases not matched to a gene: 11. The CDR3 totals 16 residues. Germline values: CDR1 SEHNR, CDR2 FQNEAQ (reference sequence). CDR3 sequence (DNA): TGTGCCAGCAGCCCTAGGCCCGGACAGGGGGCCCATGAGCAGTTCTTC. Translated: CASSPRPGQGAHEQFF.

This chain joins TRBV20-1 and TRBJ2-5; no reliable D call. The CDR3 is 12 amino acids. Germline CDR1 reads DFQATT; CDR2 reads SNEGSKA (reference sequence). Trimming left V 5 bases short and J 4 bases short, with 11 bases between. The CDR3 DNA reads as TGCAGTGCTCATTGGGTGGGAGAGACCCAGTACTTC. Translating gives CSAHWVGETQYF.

The rearrangement links TRBV5-1 to TRBJ2-5; 9 positions match TRBD2. The CDR3 has 13 residues. Germline V lookup: CDR1 SGHRS, CDR2 YFSETQ. V was pared by 0 bases and J by 14 bases, with 8 bases of the junction left unmatched. The CDR3 sequence: CASSLGLAEQTYF. The CDR3 region has the DNA TGCGCCAGCAGCTTGGGACTAGCGGAACAAACTTACTTC.

The rearrangement uses TRBV6-5 and TRBJ1-6, with D possibly TRBD1 on 5 matching bases. The V gene lost 2 bases and the J gene lost 0 bases, with 8 bases spanning the gap. The CDR3 runs 16 residues. Germline V gives CDR1 MNHEY, CDR2 SVGAGI. The CDR3 bases are TGTGCCAGCAGTTACAACAGGCGCTCCTATAATTCACCCCTCCACTTT. This encodes CASSYNRRSYNSPLHF.

V is TRBV27 and J is TRBJ2-7; 7 nucleotides match TRBD1. CDR1 is MNHEY, CDR2 SMNVEV, per germline (reference sequence). The CDR3 spans 17 residues. Trimming took 5 bases from V and 5 from J; bases not matched to a gene: 18. The CDR3 loop is CASSPRPFTGTVDEQYF. The CDR3 nucleotides are TGTGCCAGCAGTCCGCGCCCCTTTACCGGGACAGTCGACGAGCAGTACTTC.

V gene TRBV7-8 combines with J gene TRBJ1-1; D is undetermined. With 4 bases removed from V and 4 bases from J, the gap between germline ends came to 7 bases. Germline values: CDR1 SGHVS, CDR2 FQNEAQ. This CDR3 has 12 residues. CDR3 coding DNA: TGTGCCAGCAGCTCCTCCCGCACTGAAGCTTTCTTT. It codes for CASSSSRTEAFF.

This clonotype was counted only a few times. This rearrangement joins TRBV20-1 to TRBJ2-5; D may be TRBD1 (6 bases). CDR3 length: 12 amino acids. Trimming stripped 5 bases from V and 5 bases from J, with 12 bases between. The germline CDR1 and CDR2 sequences are DFQATT and SNEGSKA (reference sequence). CDR3: CSAHQGMETQYF. The CDR3, as DNA: TGCAGTGCTCACCAGGGGATGGAGACCCAGTACTTC.